The rows below give T cell receptor beta chains drawn from one sample of a study of T cell responses to AZD1222 COVID-19 vaccine. Using immunoSEQ multiplex PCR, the repertoire was profiled, and TCRdb retains in-frame clones only, with some absent. The table includes around 100,000 clones, more than 85% detected once. The sample in question was peripheral blood, obtained on day 0 of AZD1222 vaccination. The receptors were sampled from an adult in good health. Each CDR3 is given with its conserved first and last residue.

V gene	J gene	CDR3 protein
TRBV11-3	TRBJ2-2	CASSLGGTDTGELFF
TRBV10-2	TRBJ2-1	CASSEPRTSYVDEQFF
TRBV5-4	TRBJ2-1	CASSLSGRGDNEQFF
TRBV7-2	TRBJ1-2	CASSLGTGGADGYTF
TRBV6-5	TRBJ2-1	CASSHGGVQFF
TRBV3-1/TRBV3-2	TRBJ2-1	CASSQWGLADSKKAQFF
TRBV7-3	TRBJ2-3	CASSPQGTSTDTQYF
TRBV10-3	TRBJ1-1	CAIHRGPNTEAFF
TRBV18	TRBJ2-7	CASSRRGPGVDEQYF
TRBV5-1	TRBJ1-6	CASSAQGDSPLHF
TRBV6-1	TRBJ2-7	CASSELVEQYF
TRBV5-5	TRBJ1-4	CASNRTPLTNEKLFF
TRBV11-2	TRBJ1-2	CASSLAQGPRGYTF
TRBV6-2/TRBV6-3	TRBJ2-4	CASSYTGGQGQNIQYF
TRBV19	TRBJ2-3	CASSIVTGKLVDTQYF
TRBV19	TRBJ2-7	CASRDTVSYEQYF
TRBV5-1	TRBJ1-2	CASSPDGQGGGYTF
TRBV5-8	TRBJ1-1	CASSPTGQGDTEAFF
TRBV19	TRBJ2-2	CASSGEGTGELFF
TRBV5-1	TRBJ1-4	CASSPPTGGTNEKLFF
TRBV10-3	TRBJ1-4	CATAGTRDEKLFF
TRBV5-1	TRBJ2-1	CASSLGRSYYNEQFF
TRBV6-2/TRBV6-3	TRBJ1-2	CASSYLSRGTGPIWGYTF
TRBV7-9	TRBJ1-1	CASSLTTVTEAFF
TRBV7-9	TRBJ2-7	CASTRDAYEQYF
TRBV28	TRBJ1-5	CASSSRTGGHQPQHF
TRBV5-6	TRBJ1-4	CASSLGGTANEKLFF
TRBV30	TRBJ1-4	CAWSRLGLTNEKLFF
TRBV27	TRBJ2-1	CASSTRGSGRYNEQFF
TRBV4-3	TRBJ1-6	CASSPYSTGSNSPLHF
TRBV19	TRBJ2-7	CASSRSGAGEQYF
TRBV21-1	TRBJ2-2	CASSTPPGTNTGELFF
TRBV19	TRBJ1-1	CASSIQGLDTEAFF
TRBV5-4	TRBJ1-4	CASSLRGNEKLFF
TRBV19	TRBJ1-1	CASSWTGLNTEAFF
TRBV5-1	TRBJ1-3	CASSLGAGISGNTIYF
TRBV5-1	TRBJ2-3	CASSLRPSGNPDTQYF
TRBV9	TRBJ2-3	CASSGSLLAGGGTDTQYF
TRBV9	TRBJ2-3	CASSVETGTITDTQYF
TRBV28	TRBJ2-2	CASSRASGRKNTGELFF
TRBV18	TRBJ2-2	CASSWTTNTGELFF
TRBV5-1	TRBJ2-2	CASSLDRTGELFF
TRBV6-2/TRBV6-3	TRBJ2-5	CASSLVHQETQYF
TRBV13	TRBJ2-7	CASSAGGVPTYEQYF
TRBV4-2	TRBJ1-6	CASSQDPAGSTSYNSPLHF
TRBV6-5	TRBJ1-6	CASLRGQSDNSPLHF
TRBV19	TRBJ2-5	CASSISGRGTRGETQYF
TRBV28	TRBJ1-2	CASSSRTYYTF
TRBV27	TRBJ2-7	CASSLGSGAFYEQYF
TRBV5-6	TRBJ1-1	CASSRYTEAFF
TRBV28	TRBJ2-7	CASSPQSAGTYEQYF
TRBV14	TRBJ1-1	CASSQEARTEAFF